The 30 T cell receptor beta chains presented below share a single source sample, sequenced in a study of CD8 T cells in Susac syndrome. RNA totalling roughly 0.45 to 1 ug underwent reverse transcription with random hexamers. A single record per CDR3 protein comes from TCRdb applying MiXCR to the immunoSEQ multiplex PCR reads. Among 150,000 to 200,000 distinct CDR3 sequences listed, approximately 96% were seen once. Sequences were obtained from CD4+ T cells from PBMCs. The receptors here all came from a human donor in good health.

As concerns this clonotype: Mismatch with germline at one junction end may stem from a read error. The chain combines TRBV6-6 with TRBJ2-3; 8 positions agree with TRBD1. The germline gives CDR1 MNHNY, CDR2 SVGAGI (reference sequence). The CDR3 spans 14 residues. CDR3: CASNYRGSTDTQYF. CDR3 bases: TGTGCCAGCAATTACAGGGGGAGTACAGATACGCAGTATTTT.

The CDR3 sequence is CATSDLNSFYGYTF. In DNA form, the CDR3 reads TGTGCCACCAGTGATTTGAACAGTTTCTATGGCTACACCTTC. The chain carries TRBV24-1 and TRBJ1-2; D gene uncertain. Germline V CDR1 and CDR2: KGHDR, SFDVKD. The CDR3 runs 14 residues. V lost 0 bases, J lost 4 bases, and 8 bases lay in between.

J is TRBJ1-5 and V is TRBV6-1; the D gene is possibly TRBD1 (6 bases). Germline V lookup: CDR1 MNHNS, CDR2 SASEGT. The CDR3 loop spans 16 amino acids. V lost 5 bases and J lost 2, with 16 bases in between. CDR3 bases: TGTGCCAGCAGTCCCGGGCTGACAGGACGCAATCAGCCCCAGCATTTT. Translating it yields CASSPGLTGRNQPQHF.

The chain is built from TRBV18 and TRBJ2-7; D gene uncertain. The germline V and J ends were trimmed by 2 bases and 3 bases, with 5 bases remaining between them. CDR1 and CDR2 (germline): KGHSH, LQKENI. The CDR3 length is 12 residues. The CDR3 sequence: CASSPTLYEQYF. The CDR3 DNA reads TGTGCCAGCTCACCAACCCTCTACGAGCAGTACTTC.

This clonotype was found once. The chain uses TRBV30 and TRBJ2-5; 7 bases are a match to TRBD2. The germline gives CDR1 GTSNPN, CDR2 SVGIG (reference sequence). V was clipped by 7 bases and J by 7 bases; unmatched bases: 18. This CDR3 has 15 residues. The DNA for the CDR3 is TGTGCCTCAATATCGGGGGGTTCCCTTGGGGGGACCCAGTACTTC. Amino acid sequence: CASISGGSLGGTQYF.

The chain has TRBV7-9 and TRBJ2-7; 10 positions agree with TRBD2. Losses at the gene ends were 8 bases for V and 3 bases for J; bases not matched to a gene: 7. Germline CDR1 reads SEHNR; CDR2 reads FQNEAQ (reference sequence). This CDR3 comprises 14 residues. The CDR3 coding sequence is TGTGCCAGCCGCGGGACTAGCGAACTCTACGAGCAGTACTTC. Translating gives CASRGTSELYEQYF.

This chain joins TRBV5-6 and TRBJ1-5; D is unclear. The CDR3 length is 14 residues. V was cut by 1 base and J by 9 bases, with 14 bases left in between. The germline gives CDR1 SGHDT, CDR2 YYEEEE. The CDR3 nucleotides are TGTGCCAGCAGCTTGATGGGATCGGCGGGGCCCCAGCATTTT. Translating gives CASSLMGSAGPQHF. Full variable domain (remainder filled in from reference TRBV5-6 and TRBJ1-5): DAGVTQSPTHLIKTRGQQVTLRCSPKSGHDTVSWYQQALGQGPQFIFQYYEEEERQRGNFPDRFSGHQFPNYSSELNVNALLLGDSALYLCASSLMGSAGPQHFGDGTRLSIL.

This clonotype was seen once. The CDR3: CASSFGQRDQPQHF. In DNA, the CDR3 is TGTGCCAGCAGCTTCGGACAGAGGGATCAGCCCCAGCATTTT. This rearrangement joins TRBV5-6 to TRBJ1-5; the D gene is possibly TRBD1 (6 bases). The ends were cut back, 2 bases at V and 5 bases at J, with 11 bases in the middle. Germline CDR1 reads SGHDT; CDR2 reads YYEEEE. This CDR3 has 14 amino acids. Full variable domain (remainder filled in from reference TRBV5-6 and TRBJ1-5): DAGVTQSPTHLIKTRGQQVTLRCSPKSGHDTVSWYQQALGQGPQFIFQYYEEEERQRGNFPDRFSGHQFPNYSSELNVNALLLGDSALYLCASSFGQRDQPQHFGDGTRLSIL.

This clonotype was found once. The V and J genes are TRBV24-1 and TRBJ2-3, with 8 positions matching TRBD2. The junction had 6 bases not matched to a gene; V was cut back by 5 bases and J by 3 bases. The CDR3 is 15 residues long. Per germline, CDR1 KGHDR and CDR2 SFDVKD. CDR3 DNA: TGTGCCACCAGTGTTGGTAGCGGGGAAACAGATACGCAGTATTTT. Translation: CATSVGSGETDTQYF.

This chain links TRBV20-1 with TRBJ2-7; the match to TRBD1 covers 8 bases. The V gene's germline CDR1 is DFQATT and CDR2 SNEGSKA (reference sequence). This CDR3 is 15 amino acids long. With 5 bases clipped from V and 5 bases from J, the junction kept 14 bases outside the gene matches. CDR3 sequence (DNA): TGCAGTGCTCCCGTAGGGACAGGCCCCATGAACGAGCAGTACTTC. The encoded protein is CSAPVGTGPMNEQYF.

The chain links TRBV5-1 to TRBJ2-5, with 8 bases aligning to TRBD2. This CDR3 is 15 amino acids long. Per the germline V gene, CDR1 is SGHRS and CDR2 is YFSETQ. Trimming cost V 4 bases and J 1 base; bases outside gene matches: 6. Here the CDR3 reads CASSPRRGGQETQYF. The CDR3 bases are TGCGCCAGCAGCCCTCGCCGGGGGGGCCAAGAGACCCAGTACTTC.

A single count supports this clonotype. V gene TRBV18 combines with J gene TRBJ2-5, with 7 bases aligning to TRBD2. Germline-derived CDR1 and CDR2 are KGHSH and LQKENI. There are 14 residues in the CDR3. Germline trimming cut 5 bases from V and 4 bases from J; bases unmatched to any gene: 7. CDR3 loop: CASSTTGRGETQYF. The DNA for the CDR3 is TGTGCCAGCTCAACCACGGGGAGGGGAGAGACCCAGTACTTC. Supplemented by reference TRBV18 and TRBJ2-5, the full variable domain reads NAGVMQNPRHLVRRRGQEARLRCSPMKGHSHVYWYRQLPEEGLKFMVYLQKENIIDESGMPKERFSAEFPKEGPSILRIQQVVRGDSAAYFCASSTTGRGETQYFGPGTRLLVL.

The chain carries TRBV24-1 and TRBJ2-5; D remains unclear. The CDR3 has 13 residues. The ends were cut back, 1 base at V and 5 bases at J, with 7 bases in the middle. The germline gives CDR1 KGHDR, CDR2 SFDVKD. In DNA, the CDR3 is TGTGCCACCAGTGATTTCCGGTCTGAGACCCAGTACTTC. Residues: CATSDFRSETQYF.

The gene calls are TRBV9 and TRBJ2-3; D uncertain. V shed 3 bases and J shed 0 bases, with 11 bases lying between them. Per germline, CDR1 SGDLS and CDR2 YYNGEE. The CDR3 spans 15 residues. DNA of the CDR3: TGTGCCAGCAGCGCCGAGGCGGCTAGCACAGATACGCAGTATTTT. Amino acids: CASSAEAASTDTQYF.

V is TRBV19 and J is TRBJ2-3, with D possibly being TRBD2 (6 bases). V shed 9 bases and J shed 7 bases, with 14 bases lying between them. Germline V lookup: CDR1 LNHDA, CDR2 SQIVND (reference sequence). The CDR3 loop spans 12 amino acids. CDR3: CASGGARHTQYF. Here the CDR3 DNA reads TGTGCCAGCGGCGGGGCAAGACATACGCAGTATTTT.

The chain couples TRBV28 to TRBJ1-1, with a weak D call TRBD1 (5 bases). The CDR3 totals 12 residues. The germline V and J ends were trimmed by 1 base and 11 bases, with 11 bases remaining between them. Per the germline V gene, CDR1 is MDHEN and CDR2 is SYDVKM. The CDR3 region is CASSLFGGGAFF. The DNA of the CDR3 is TGTGCCAGCAGTTTATTTGGGGGTGGGGCTTTCTTT.

Of note for this clonotype: A read error may produce the germline difference seen at one junction end. The chain recombines TRBV20-1 with TRBJ1-5, with a possible D match to TRBD1 (5 bases). CDR3 length: 14 residues. CDR1 DFQATT and CDR2 SNEGSKA come from the germline V gene (reference sequence). In DNA form, the CDR3 reads TGCAGTGCCAGAGGGGAGTATAGCAATCAGCCCCAGCATTTT. Amino acid sequence: CSARGEYSNQPQHF.

The rearrangement links TRBV30 to TRBJ1-4; 7 nucleotides match TRBD1. V was clipped by 3 bases and J by 0 bases; unmatched bases: 4. Germline CDR1 is GTSNPN and CDR2 is SVGIG (reference sequence). CDR3 length: 15 amino acids. Written as DNA, the CDR3 is TGTGCCTGGAGCCGGACAGGCGCAACTAATGAAAAACTGTTTTTT. The encoded protein is CAWSRTGATNEKLFF.

The V and J genes are TRBV30 and TRBJ1-5, with a possible D match to TRBD1 (6 bases). Germline V gene sequence: CDR1 GTSNPN, CDR2 SVGIG (reference sequence). The CDR3 totals 13 residues. V was cut by 5 bases and J by 3 bases, with 11 bases left in between. The CDR3, as DNA: TGTGCCTGGGAGGGGGGCTTCAATCAGCCCCAGCATTTT. This encodes CAWEGGFNQPQHF.

In its sample, this clonotype was seen a few times. V is TRBV29-1 and J is TRBJ2-5; D gene uncertain. Trimming took 4 bases from V and 2 from J, leaving 8 bases between them. This CDR3 is built from 12 residues. Germline CDR1 reads SQVTM; CDR2 reads ANQGSEA. CDR3 in amino acids: CSVGQAQETQYF. CDR3 nucleotide sequence: TGCAGCGTTGGGCAGGCACAAGAGACCCAGTACTTC.

The chain combines TRBV9 with TRBJ2-5; D is undetermined. V was cut by 0 bases and J by 2 bases, with 11 bases left in between. The length of the CDR3 is 15 residues. CDR1 and CDR2 (germline): SGDLS, YYNGEE. The CDR3 protein is CASSVVGSVQETQYF. CDR3 nucleotides: TGTGCCAGCAGCGTAGTGGGTTCGGTACAAGAGACCCAGTACTTC.

J is TRBJ2-1 and V is TRBV20-1; 14 bases fit TRBD2. V was pared by 5 bases and J by 6 bases, with 3 bases of the junction left unmatched. The CDR3 totals 14 residues. In germline, CDR1 is DFQATT, CDR2 SNEGSKA (reference sequence). DNA for the CDR3: TGCAGTGCTCAGACTAGCGGGGGGGCCAATGAGCAGTTCTTC. Its translation is CSAQTSGGANEQFF.

CDR3 DNA sequence: TGCAGTGCTAGAGGGGGGGACCTCCACAATTCACCCCTCCACTTT. It is translated as CSARGGDLHNSPLHF. The chain carries TRBV20-1 and TRBJ1-6; a weak D match, TRBD1 (5 bases). The CDR3 extends over 15 amino acids. Per germline, CDR1 DFQATT and CDR2 SNEGSKA (reference sequence). V was pared by 1 base and J by 7 bases, with 14 bases between.

The chain links TRBV7-8 to TRBJ1-1, with 7 nucleotides matching TRBD1. CDR3 length: 15 residues. V gave up 5 bases and J gave up 5 bases; unmatched junction bases: 11. The germline V gene has CDR1 SGHVS and CDR2 FQNEAQ. The chain's CDR3 is CASSRTPQGRTEAFF. As DNA, the CDR3 is TGTGCCAGCAGCCGAACCCCACAGGGGCGAACTGAAGCTTTCTTT.

The chain couples TRBV29-1 to TRBJ2-7; D unclear. Germline V lookup: CDR1 SQVTM, CDR2 ANQGSEA. V lost 2 bases to trimming and J lost 3 bases, with 8 bases between them. The CDR3 contains 12 residues. The CDR3: CSVETHNYEQYF. In DNA form, the CDR3 reads TGCAGCGTTGAAACCCACAACTACGAGCAGTACTTC.

The chain employs TRBV29-1 and TRBJ1-4; 8 bases are a match to TRBD1. Germline assignment: CDR1 SQVTM and CDR2 ANQGSEA. The ends lost 7 bases at V and 6 bases at J; junction bases unmatched: 7. This CDR3 region has 13 residues. CDR3 in amino acids: CSASRGQDEKLFF. In DNA form, the CDR3 reads TGCAGCGCCTCCAGGGGGCAGGATGAAAAACTGTTTTTT.

The V call is TRBV14, the J call TRBJ2-7; D is perhaps TRBD2 (5 bases). Germline values: CDR1 SGHDN, CDR2 FVKESK. The CDR3 length is 13 residues. The V end was cut by 1 base, the J end by 11 bases, with 15 bases between. The CDR3 spells CASSQVPRRAEYF. In DNA, the CDR3 is TGTGCCAGCAGCCAAGTCCCTCGACGAGCGGAGTACTTC. Filled out from reference TRBV14 and TRBJ2-7, the complete variable domain reads EAGVTQFPSHSVIEKGQTVTLRCDPISGHDNLYWYRRVMGKEIKFLLHFVKESKQDESGMPNNRFLAERTGGTYSTLKVQPAELEDSGVYFCASSQVPRRAEYFGPGTRLTVT.

This clonotype appeared once. The gene calls are TRBV3-1 and TRBJ1-5, with D unclear. Trimming left V 4 bases short and J 2 bases short, with 6 bases between. Germline CDR1 LGHDT, CDR2 YNNKEL (reference sequence). The CDR3 has 13 amino acids. The CDR3 protein is CASSPPGNQPQHF. In DNA form, the CDR3 reads TGTGCCAGCAGCCCACCGGGCAATCAGCCCCAGCATTTT. The full variable domain, its missing parts supplied by reference TRBV3-1 and TRBJ1-5, is DTAVSQTPKYLVTQMGNDKSIKCEQNLGHDTMYWYKQDSKKFLKIMFSYNNKELIINETVPNRFSPKSPDKAHLNLHINSLELGDSAVYFCASSPPGNQPQHFGDGTRLSIL.

This chain joins TRBV25-1 and TRBJ1-2; possible D gene TRBD1, 6 bases. The CDR3 is 13 residues long. V shed 3 bases and J shed 4 bases, with 9 bases lying between them. Germline-derived CDR1 and CDR2 are MGHDK and SYGVNS. CDR3 in amino acids: CASSDDRTYGYTF. The CDR3 DNA is TGTGCCAGCAGTGACGACAGGACCTATGGCTACACCTTC.

This clonotype was observed a single time. V and J are TRBV29-1 and TRBJ1-4; 10 nucleotides line up with TRBD1. Germline values: CDR1 SQVTM, CDR2 ANQGSEA. With V trimmed by 8 bases and J by 8 bases, 5 bases remained unmatched. The CDR3 spans 12 residues. CDR3 sequence reads: CSTRTGGEKLFF. In DNA form, the CDR3 reads TGCAGCACCCGGACAGGGGGGGAAAAACTGTTTTTT.